The 31 T cell receptor beta chains below were found in one sample sequenced in a study of blood T cells in healthy people across ages. A second PCR of about 6 to 11 cycles used a sample-barcoded 5' primer and a J-beta primer mix. MiXCR, applied by TCRdb to the 5' RACE reads, yields one record per CDR3 protein. Among about 400,000 distinct CDR3 sequences listed, approximately 51% were seen once. Sequenced input: blood. The receptors shown here come from a man in his 60s in good health.

This clonotype occurred once. This rearrangement joins TRBV20-1 to TRBJ2-1; the match to TRBD2 covers 9 bases. The CDR3 loop spans 15 amino acids. Germline loops: CDR1 DFQATT, CDR2 SNEGSKA (reference sequence). Germline trimming cut 5 bases from V and 1 base from J; bases unmatched to any gene: 6. The CDR3 sequence is CSARISGRSYNEQFF. In DNA form, the CDR3 reads TGCAGTGCTCGTATTAGCGGGAGATCCTACAATGAGCAGTTCTTC.

V is TRBV20-1 and J is TRBJ2-3; TRBD2 might be the D (5 bases). CDR3 length: 20 residues. Trimming pared 4 bases from V and 1 base from J, leaving 30 bases between. The germline V gene encodes CDR1 DFQATT and CDR2 SNEGSKA (reference sequence). Here the CDR3 DNA reads TGCAGTGCTATAGATTTTGGTAAAGTGACTACCTCTTCCGGCACAGATACGCAGTATTTT. This codes for CSAIDFGKVTTSSGTDTQYF.

The chain is built from TRBV2 and TRBJ1-2; the match to TRBD1 covers 11 bases. The CDR3 totals 15 residues. With 4 bases clipped from V and 6 bases from J, the junction kept 7 bases outside the gene matches. Germline CDR1 is SNHLY and CDR2 is FYNNEI. CDR3 region: CASSGRRTGGDGYTF. DNA for the CDR3: TGTGCCAGCAGTGGCCGAAGGACAGGGGGCGATGGCTACACCTTC.

This chain links TRBV6-5 with TRBJ1-4, with D possibly matching TRBD1 (5 bases). Germline CDR1 is MNHEY and CDR2 is SVGAGI. This CDR3 is built from 15 residues. Trimming shortened V by 0 bases and J by 9 bases, and 14 bases separated the two germline ends. For the CDR3, the DNA is TGTGCCAGCAGTTACTCGGGGGGTGAGGCGAAAAAACTGTTTTTT. It is translated as CASSYSGGEAKKLFF.

The chain recombines TRBV12-3 or TRBV12-4 with TRBJ2-7; TRBD2 might be the D (5 bases). The CDR3 totals 15 residues. Trimming took 5 bases from V and 2 from J, leaving 16 bases between them. This CDR3 is CASSQRTPAPYEQYF. In DNA form, the CDR3 reads TGTGCCAGCAGTCAAAGGACTCCAGCCCCCTACGAGCAGTACTTC.

The genes are TRBV20-1 and TRBJ2-4; no clear D. Germline CDR1 DFQATT, CDR2 SNEGSKA (reference sequence). This CDR3 has 14 amino acids. The V gene lost 1 base and the J gene lost 0 bases, with 7 bases spanning the gap. The CDR3 DNA follows: TGCAGTGCTAGAGTGCGATTAGCCAAAAACATTCAGTACTTC. This gives the protein CSARVRLAKNIQYF.

This rearrangement joins TRBV3-1 to TRBJ2-6; weak D call: TRBD2 (6 bases). V gave up 6 bases and J gave up 3 bases, with 15 bases separating them. Germline V CDR1 and CDR2: LGHDT, YNNKEL (reference sequence). This CDR3 comprises 16 residues. For the CDR3, the DNA is TGTGCCAGCAGACCCCGCGGGACGGGTGGGGCCAACGTCCTGACTTTC. It translates to CASRPRGTGGANVLTF.

The chain recombines TRBV5-1 with TRBJ2-5; tentatively, D is TRBD1 (6 bases). Germline V gives CDR1 SGHRS, CDR2 YFSETQ. The CDR3 has 14 amino acids. V was trimmed by 7 bases and J by 11 bases, leaving 24 bases between them. CDR3 coding DNA: TGCGCCAGCCGATGGGACACCCCGACCTACGGGCAGTACTTC. Its translation is CASRWDTPTYGQYF.

V gene TRBV27 combines with J gene TRBJ2-1; weak D call: TRBD2 (6 bases). The CDR3 covers 15 residues. Germline V lookup: CDR1 MNHEY, CDR2 SMNVEV (reference sequence). Trimming took off 5 bases at V and 2 bases at J, with 13 bases between the two ends. The chain's CDR3 is CASSRVGGTYNEQFF. For the CDR3, the DNA is TGTGCCAGCAGTCGGGTAGGCGGGACCTACAATGAGCAGTTCTTC.

In its sample, this clonotype was seen a few times. The J gene is TRBJ2-3, the V gene TRBV4-2, with no clear D. The CDR3 runs to 13 residues. CDR1 is LGHNA and CDR2 is YNFKEQ in the germline V gene. V was trimmed by 1 base and J by 2 bases, leaving 4 bases between them. CDR3 sequence reads: CASSQGFTDTQYF. In DNA form, the CDR3 reads TGTGCCAGCAGCCAAGGATTCACAGATACGCAGTATTTT.

About this clonotype: One end of the junction does not line up with germline, which may come from a read error. The chain links TRBV14 to TRBJ2-3; 10 nucleotides match TRBD2. The germline gives CDR1 SGHDN, CDR2 FVKESK. This CDR3 is 16 amino acids long. The CDR3 DNA follows: TGTGCCGGCAGCCTTGCTAGCGGGGGAAGCACAGATACGCAGTATTTT. Translating gives CAGSLASGGSTDTQYF.

The chain couples TRBV20-1 to TRBJ2-2; 7 nucleotides agree with TRBD1. The CDR3 is 14 amino acids. After removal of 3 bases from V and 5 bases from J, the junction contained 6 bases not matched to a gene. Germline V gene lookup returns CDR1 DFQATT and CDR2 SNEGSKA (reference sequence). CDR3 loop: CSARWTGLTGELFF. Here the CDR3 DNA reads TGCAGTGCTAGGTGGACAGGTTTGACCGGGGAGCTGTTTTTT.

This chain links TRBV5-1 with TRBJ1-1; 7 bases match TRBD1. Trimming at V came to 5 bases and at J to 4 bases, leaving 17 bases not matched to a gene. The CDR3 has 17 amino acids. Germline assignment: CDR1 SGHRS and CDR2 YFSETQ. As DNA, the CDR3 is TGCGCCAGCAGACCGATCGGTTGGGAGGGGGCCTTCACTGAAGCTTTCTTT. It translates to CASRPIGWEGAFTEAFF.

This clonotype is a singleton in its sample. The V call is TRBV3-1, the J call TRBJ2-4, with 9 bases lining up with TRBD2. The CDR3 has 18 residues. Germline V gene data show CDR1 as LGHDT and CDR2 as YNNKEL (reference sequence). The junction had 11 bases not matched to a gene; V was cut back by 4 bases and J by 1 base. In DNA, the CDR3 is TGTGCCAGCAGCCCCTTTGTGGCGGGAGGGGTGGCCAAAAACATTCAGTACTTC. It specifies CASSPFVAGGVAKNIQYF.

The rearrangement joins TRBV30 to TRBJ1-1, with D perhaps TRBD1 (6 bases). The V end was cut by 3 bases, the J end by 2 bases, with 16 bases between. There are 15 residues in the CDR3. Germline assignment: CDR1 GTSNPN and CDR2 SVGIG (reference sequence). CDR3 nucleotide sequence: TGTGCCTGGAGCTCTTGGGGGGGGCTAAACACTGAAGCTTTCTTT. Its translation is CAWSSWGGLNTEAFF.

The CDR3 sequence is CASSQARQGGNGYTF. In nucleotides, the CDR3 is TGCGCCAGCAGCCAAGCCAGACAGGGTGGTAATGGCTACACCTTC. The chain links TRBV4-1 to TRBJ1-2; 7 nucleotides line up with TRBD1. CDR1 MGHRA and CDR2 YSYEKL come from the germline V gene. V lost 1 base to trimming and J lost 6 bases; unmatched junction nucleotides: 8. The CDR3 sequence is 15 residues long.

The J gene is TRBJ2-4, the V gene TRBV20-1, with 8 bases that match TRBD1. Unmatched junction bases numbered 10, after V lost 6 bases and J lost 3 bases. This CDR3 comprises 15 residues. From germline, CDR1 is DFQATT and CDR2 SNEGSKA (reference sequence). The CDR3 loop is CSASIQGGGKNIQYF. CDR3 nucleotide sequence: TGCAGTGCGAGTATACAGGGGGGAGGCAAAAACATTCAGTACTTC.

The chain couples TRBV6-1 to TRBJ1-2; D gene unclear. The V end lost 4 bases, the J end lost 6 bases, and 9 bases lay between the germline ends. The CDR3 totals 12 residues. The germline V gene has CDR1 MNHNS and CDR2 SASEGT. The chain's CDR3 is CASSARPNGYTF. The CDR3 DNA is TGTGCCAGCAGTGCCAGGCCCAATGGCTACACCTTC.

This clonotype was observed a few times. The DNA of the CDR3 is TGTGCCAGCAGCCCCCCGGCCCGCATTCAGTACTTC. Residues: CASSPPARIQYF. The chain joins TRBV7-9 to TRBJ2-4; D remains ambiguous. This CDR3 region has 12 residues. V was clipped by 5 bases and J by 9 bases, with 11 bases between them. Germline lookup yields CDR1 SEHNR and CDR2 FQNEAQ (reference sequence).

This clonotype was seen more than once but under ten times. V is TRBV7-2 and J is TRBJ2-1, with 10 bases fitting TRBD2. Germline CDR1 and CDR2: SGHTA and FQGNSA. This CDR3 has 16 amino acids. V trimming: 1 base; J trimming: 4 bases; junction bases outside the gene matches: 4. The DNA for the CDR3 is TGTGCCAGCAGCTTAGAGGGTAGCGGGGGGTACAATGAGCAGTTCTTC. Protein sequence: CASSLEGSGGYNEQFF. The full variable domain, its missing parts supplied by reference TRBV7-2 and TRBJ2-1, is GAGVSQSPSNKVTEKGKDVELRCDPISGHTALYWYRQSLGQGLEFLIYFQGNSAPDKSGLPSDRFSAERTGGSVSTLTIQRTQQEDSAVYLCASSLEGSGGYNEQFFGPGTRLTVL.

Only one count was recorded for this clonotype. Sequence at one end of the junction differs from germline and may be a read error. The chain carries TRBV6-1 and TRBJ1-6, with unresolved D. The CDR3 has 12 residues. The germline V gene encodes CDR1 MNHNS and CDR2 SASEGT. The CDR3 coding sequence is TGTGCCGGCAGTAGAGGGTCCTCACCCCTCCACTTT. It specifies CAGSRGSSPLHF.

V usage is TRBV5-1 and J usage is TRBJ2-1; 15 nucleotides line up with TRBD2. There are 18 residues in the CDR3. Trimming cost V 4 bases and J 7 bases; bases outside gene matches: 12. CDR1 and CDR2 from the germline V gene are SGHRS and YFSETQ. Here the CDR3 reads CASSLGLAGGGGRNEQFF. CDR3 sequence (DNA): TGCGCCAGCAGCCTAGGACTAGCGGGAGGGGGGGGTCGGAATGAGCAGTTCTTC.

This sequence joins TRBV21-1 and TRBJ2-5. The end of the DNA fits TRBJ2-7 better, so the J call may be wrong. TRBV21-1 is classified as a pseudogene. This CDR3 is 16 amino acids long. CDR3 region: CASRCVYRGSGNEQYF. CDR3 nucleotides: TGTGCCAGCCGGTGCGTCTACCGTGGCAGTGGAAACGAGCAGTACTTC.

The CDR3 sequence is CASSPRQGGRVTF. The CDR3 DNA follows: TGTGCCAGCAGCCCCCGACAGGGGGGAAGAGTGACTTTC. The chain joins TRBV7-3 to TRBJ2-6; 9 nucleotides line up with TRBD1. The CDR3 has 13 residues. Germline V gene data show CDR1 as SGHTA and CDR2 as FQGTGA. V gave up 5 bases and J gave up 17 bases; unmatched junction bases: 10.

The chain combines TRBV24-1 with TRBJ2-5; perhaps D is TRBD1 or TRBD2 (5 bases each). The CDR3 length is 13 residues. Germline CDR1 and CDR2: KGHDR and SFDVKD. V lost 3 bases, J lost 11 bases, and 15 bases lay in between. CDR3 DNA: TGTGCCACCAGTGATGGGGGAAGGCATGAGCAGTACTTC. Its translation: CATSDGGRHEQYF.

This CDR3 is CASSRTGGEGYSNQPQHF. In DNA, the CDR3 is TGTGCCAGCAGCCGAACGGGAGGGGAAGGGTATAGCAATCAGCCCCAGCATTTT. V gene TRBV21-1 combines with J gene TRBJ1-5. TRBV21-1 is a recognized pseudogene. The CDR3 spans 18 residues.

This clonotype occurred many times. This sequence joins TRBV7-9 and TRBJ2-5; D is ambiguous. Germline-derived CDR1 and CDR2 are SEHNR and FQNEAQ (reference sequence). The CDR3 runs to 14 residues. The V gene lost 2 bases and the J gene lost 2 bases, with 9 bases spanning the gap. CDR3 coding DNA: TGTGCCAGCAGCTTATCTAGGGAACAAGAGACCCAGTACTTC. Its translation: CASSLSREQETQYF.

This clonotype was seen once. CDR3 coding DNA: TGTGCCAGCAGCTTAGGTACTGGCGTTCGAAATGAGCAGTTCTTC. It encodes CASSLGTGVRNEQFF. The rearrangement uses TRBV7-2 and TRBJ2-1; no reliable D call. The CDR3 has 15 amino acids. Germline lookup yields CDR1 SGHTA and CDR2 FQGNSA. Trimming removed 1 base at V and 7 bases at J, with 14 bases between.

The table lists this clonotype with a few counts. The chain recombines TRBV2 with TRBJ2-1; the D gene is possibly TRBD2 (5 bases). The germline V gene encodes CDR1 SNHLY and CDR2 FYNNEI. Trimming took off 6 bases at V and 8 bases at J, with 14 bases between the two ends. The length of the CDR3 is 13 residues. The CDR3 DNA reads as TGTGCCAGCAGGAGAGAGCGGTCCGATGAGCAGTTCTTC. Translation: CASRRERSDEQFF.

J is TRBJ2-1 and V is TRBV6-5; TRBD1 agrees at 10 bases. Trimming removed 7 bases from V and 9 bases from J; junction bases left unmatched: 6. The CDR3 sequence is 13 residues long. Germline V gene lookup returns CDR1 MNHEY and CDR2 SVGAGI. In DNA, the CDR3 is TGTGCCAGCACCCGGACAGGGGGAGGTGAGCAGTTCTTC. Protein sequence: CASTRTGGGEQFF.

This chain joins TRBV20-1 and TRBJ2-2, with TRBD2 identical over 8 bases. The CDR3 has 16 residues. Trimming took 1 base from V and 1 from J; bases not matched to a gene: 5. Germline V gene lookup returns CDR1 DFQATT and CDR2 SNEGSKA (reference sequence). CDR3 bases: TGCAGTGCTAGAGGGCGAGCGGGAGAGAACACCGGGGAGCTGTTTTTT. Translation gives CSARGRAGENTGELFF.